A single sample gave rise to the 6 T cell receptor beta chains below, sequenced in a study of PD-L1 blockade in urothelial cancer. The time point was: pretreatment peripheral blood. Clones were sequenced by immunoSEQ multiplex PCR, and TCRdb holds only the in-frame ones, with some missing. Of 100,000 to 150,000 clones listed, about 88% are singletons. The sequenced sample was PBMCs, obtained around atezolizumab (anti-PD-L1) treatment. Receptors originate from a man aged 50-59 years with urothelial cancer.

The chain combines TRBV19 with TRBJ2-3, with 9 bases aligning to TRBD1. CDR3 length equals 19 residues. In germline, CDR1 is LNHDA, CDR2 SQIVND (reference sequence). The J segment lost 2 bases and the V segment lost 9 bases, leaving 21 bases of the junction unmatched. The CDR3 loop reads CASQAGTGRARVVTDTQYF. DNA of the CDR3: TGTGCCAGCCAAGCCGGGACAGGGCGCGCCAGAGTCGTCACAGATACGCAGTATTTT.

In nucleotides, the CDR3 is TGTGCCAGTAGCACCACCGGGAGGGCCATCGATGAGCAGTTCTTC. Translating it yields CASSTTGRAIDEQFF. The genes are TRBV19 and TRBJ2-1, with 8 bases fitting TRBD2. Trimming took 6 bases from V and 8 from J; bases not matched to a gene: 12. Germline V lookup: CDR1 LNHDA, CDR2 SQIVND (reference sequence). There are 15 residues in the CDR3.

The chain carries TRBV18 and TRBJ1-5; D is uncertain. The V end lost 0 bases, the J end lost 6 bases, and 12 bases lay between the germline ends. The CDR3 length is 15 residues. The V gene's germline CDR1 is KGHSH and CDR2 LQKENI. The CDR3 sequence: CASSPPGGRRQPQHF. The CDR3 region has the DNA TGTGCCAGCTCACCACCAGGAGGGCGTCGTCAGCCCCAGCATTTT.

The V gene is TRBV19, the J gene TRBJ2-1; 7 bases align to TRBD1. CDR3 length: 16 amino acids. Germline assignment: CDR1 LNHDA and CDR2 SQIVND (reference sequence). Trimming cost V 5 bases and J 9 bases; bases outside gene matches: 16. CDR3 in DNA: TGTGCCAGTAGTTCCCTCGACAGGGTGCTTTCTTCTGAGCAGTTCTTC. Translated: CASSSLDRVLSSEQFF.

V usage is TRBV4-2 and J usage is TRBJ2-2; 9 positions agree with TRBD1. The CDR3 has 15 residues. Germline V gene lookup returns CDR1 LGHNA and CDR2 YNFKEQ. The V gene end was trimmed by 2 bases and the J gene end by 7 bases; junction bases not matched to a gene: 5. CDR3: CASSQRGQGNGELFF. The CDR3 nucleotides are TGTGCCAGCAGCCAACGGGGACAGGGAAACGGGGAGCTGTTTTTT.

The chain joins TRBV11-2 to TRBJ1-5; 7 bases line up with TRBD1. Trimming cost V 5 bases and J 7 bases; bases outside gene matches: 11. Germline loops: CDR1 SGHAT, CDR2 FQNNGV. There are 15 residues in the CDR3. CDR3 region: CASSPPQGTRQPQHF. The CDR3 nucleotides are TGTGCCAGCAGCCCGCCACAGGGGACCAGGCAGCCCCAGCATTTT.